Presented here are 27 T cell receptor beta chains from one specimen sequenced in a study of radiation and T cells in renal cell carcinoma. The table came from immunoSEQ multiplex PCR; TCRdb's copy has only in-frame clones and leaves some out. In the table there are some 120,000 clones, 88% of which are singletons. Described time point: blood 2 weeks post-SBRT. The treatment here: 15 Gy SBRT to primary tumor, nephrectomy 4 weeks later. The specimen comprised blood, sampled from a patient whose treatment included radiotherapy and nephrectomy. These receptors were collected from a woman aged 70 to 79 with renal cell carcinoma.

This clone has more than one count but fewer than ten. V and J are TRBV6-4 and TRBJ1-5, with D tentatively TRBD1 (5 bases). This CDR3 region has 13 residues. Per germline, CDR1 MRHNA and CDR2 SNTAGT. V lost 9 bases and J 4 bases, leaving 13 bases between the germline ends. The CDR3 spells CARGRGDNQPQHF. For the CDR3, the DNA is TGTGCCAGGGGGCGGGGGGATAATCAGCCCCAGCATTTT.

This clone appeared a few times. This chain uses TRBV5-1 with TRBJ2-5; D possibly corresponds to TRBD2 (6 bases). The CDR3 loop spans 15 amino acids. Germline loops: CDR1 SGHRS, CDR2 YFSETQ. V was shortened by 1 base and J by 4 bases, with 14 bases between the two germline ends. The CDR3 is CASSLYSGDGETQYF. CDR3 DNA sequence: TGCGCCAGCAGCTTGTACTCGGGGGACGGAGAGACCCAGTACTTC.

The chain links TRBV2 to TRBJ2-3, with 9 bases lining up with TRBD1. J was trimmed by 6 bases and V by 10 bases; bases with no gene match: 11. CDR1 is SNHLY and CDR2 is FYNNEI in the germline V gene. CDR3 size: 14 residues. In DNA, the CDR3 is TGTGCCAACGCGTATGACAGGGGGGTGGATACGCAGTATTTT. Amino acid sequence: CANAYDRGVDTQYF.

This chain uses TRBV10-3 with TRBJ2-1; D not resolved. Trimming pared 3 bases from V and 4 bases from J, leaving 1 base between. The CDR3 is made up of 11 amino acids. CDR1 is ENHRY and CDR2 is SYGVKD in the germline V gene. The CDR3 DNA reads TGTGCCATCAGTGAATACAATGAGCAGTTCTTC. It translates to CAISEYNEQFF.

The chain couples TRBV6-1 to TRBJ2-2; TRBD2 aligns across 7 bases. The V gene's germline CDR1 is MNHNS and CDR2 SASEGT. J was trimmed by 5 bases and V by 6 bases; bases with no gene match: 3. The length of the CDR3 is 13 residues. DNA of the CDR3: TGTGCCAGCAGCCTCGGGGGGACCGGGGAGCTGTTTTTT. It specifies CASSLGGTGELFF.

The chain joins TRBV11-2 to TRBJ2-5, with D perhaps TRBD2 (6 bases). The germline V gene has CDR1 SGHAT and CDR2 FQNNGV. V shed 5 bases and J shed 1 base, with 17 bases lying between them. The CDR3 has 16 residues. The DNA of the CDR3 is TGTGCCAGCAGCCCATGGCAGGGAGGTTTCCAAGAGACCCAGTACTTC. Protein: CASSPWQGGFQETQYF.

The DNA for the CDR3 is TGTGCCAGCAGCCCCCGGGACTTAGGGGATACGCAGTATTTT. It is translated as CASSPRDLGDTQYF. The chain combines TRBV5-4 with TRBJ2-3; D may be TRBD2 (6 bases). V was cut by 4 bases and J by 6 bases, with 15 bases left in between. CDR1 and CDR2 (germline): SGHNT, YYREEE (reference sequence). The CDR3 is 14 amino acids.

The chain recombines TRBV7-3 with TRBJ1-5; D is possibly TRBD1 (6 bases). V lost 4 bases, J lost 5 bases, and 18 bases lay in between. Germline values: CDR1 SGHTA, CDR2 FQGTGA. The CDR3 spans 16 residues. The CDR3 sequence: CASSWNPDRQDQPQHF. The CDR3 DNA follows: TGTGCCAGCAGCTGGAATCCGGACAGACAAGATCAGCCCCAGCATTTT.

The chain combines TRBV7-2 with TRBJ2-7, with D hard to call. In germline, CDR1 is SGHTA, CDR2 FQGNSA. The V end was cut by 1 base, the J end by 5 bases, with 9 bases between. The CDR3 extends over 13 amino acids. DNA of the CDR3: TGTGCCAGCAGCTTAGGCATCAGACACGAGCAGTACTTC. Translated, it gives CASSLGIRHEQYF. The full variable domain, its missing parts supplied by reference TRBV7-2 and TRBJ2-7, is GAGVSQSPSNKVTEKGKDVELRCDPISGHTALYWYRQSLGQGLEFLIYFQGNSAPDKSGLPSDRFSAERTGGSVSTLTIQRTQQEDSAVYLCASSLGIRHEQYFGPGTRLTVT.

This clone has a single count. This chain joins TRBV28 and TRBJ1-2; 8 nucleotides match TRBD1. Germline lookup yields CDR1 MDHEN and CDR2 SYDVKM. V trimming: 7 bases; J trimming: 4 bases; junction bases outside the gene matches: 5. The CDR3 length is 13 residues. This CDR3 is CASTVRGPYGYTF. The CDR3 DNA reads as TGTGCCAGCACAGTCAGGGGGCCCTATGGCTACACCTTC.

V and J are TRBV7-9 and TRBJ2-7; D not certain. CDR3 length equals 15 residues. Germline values: CDR1 SEHNR, CDR2 FQNEAQ (reference sequence). V lost 1 base to trimming and J lost 5 bases, with 15 bases between them. CDR3 bases: TGTGCCAGCAGCTTAGTAGGTGGGCAGAAAAACGAGCAGTACTTC. Its protein product is CASSLVGGQKNEQYF. Full variable domain (remainder filled in from reference TRBV7-9 and TRBJ2-7): DTGVSQNPRHKITKRGQNVTFRCDPISEHNRLYWYRQTLGQGPEFLTYFQNEAQLEKSRLLSDRFSAERPKGSFSTLEIQRTEQGDSAMYLCASSLVGGQKNEQYFGPGTRLTVT.

V and J are TRBV10-3 and TRBJ1-1; D is possibly TRBD1 (5 bases). The V gene's germline CDR1 is ENHRY and CDR2 SYGVKD. V lost 4 bases and J 0 bases, leaving 9 bases between the germline ends. The CDR3 has 14 amino acids. CDR3 protein: CAISAGHVNTEAFF. CDR3 nucleotides: TGTGCCATCAGTGCCGGACACGTGAACACTGAAGCTTTCTTT.

J is TRBJ2-7 and V is TRBV7-2; the D gene is possibly TRBD1 (6 bases). CDR3 size: 14 residues. The germline V gene encodes CDR1 SGHTA and CDR2 FQGNSA. Trimming pared 5 bases from V and 4 bases from J, leaving 15 bases between. The CDR3 here is CASSQQGPLYEQYF. CDR3 bases: TGTGCCAGCAGCCAACAGGGTCCCCTATACGAGCAGTACTTC.

CDR3 in amino acids: CASSSRGRNTEAFF. The DNA of the CDR3 is TGTGCCAGCAGCTCCAGGGGCCGGAACACTGAAGCTTTCTTT. J is TRBJ1-1 and V is TRBV5-4; D may be TRBD1 (6 bases). Trimming removed 3 bases at V and 1 base at J, with 10 bases between. In germline, CDR1 is SGHNT, CDR2 YYREEE (reference sequence). This CDR3 has 14 amino acids.

The CDR3 is CASSFLRGPGYTGELFF. The CDR3 DNA reads as TGTGCCAGCAGCTTCCTCAGGGGACCCGGATACACCGGGGAGCTGTTTTTT. V is TRBV7-2 and J is TRBJ2-2, with a possible D match to TRBD1 (6 bases). The CDR3 extends over 17 amino acids. Per germline, CDR1 SGHTA and CDR2 FQGNSA. Trimming removed 3 bases from V and 3 bases from J, with 17 bases in between.

The rearrangement uses TRBV5-1 and TRBJ2-7; D call uncertain. The CDR3 sequence is 15 residues long. V shed 0 bases and J shed 2 bases, with 12 bases lying between them. The germline CDR1 and CDR2 sequences are SGHRS and YFSETQ. The CDR3 region has the DNA TGCGCCAGCAGCTTGGAATCCAGGCTCGCCTACGAGCAGTACTTC. Its protein product is CASSLESRLAYEQYF.

The DNA of the CDR3 is TGTGCCAGCTCTAAACGGGGGGGCATCGATGAAAAACTGTTTTTT. This gives the protein CASSKRGGIDEKLFF. The gene calls are TRBV6-1 and TRBJ1-4; weak D call: TRBD1 (6 bases). V was shortened by 8 bases and J by 6 bases, with 19 bases between the two germline ends. Germline CDR1 MNHNS, CDR2 SASEGT. The CDR3 spans 15 residues.

The chain combines TRBV7-2 with TRBJ2-2; D possibly corresponds to TRBD1 (6 bases). V shed 5 bases and J shed 5 bases, with 12 bases lying between them. The CDR3 sequence is 14 residues long. Germline V gene lookup returns CDR1 SGHTA and CDR2 FQGNSA. The CDR3 DNA reads as TGTGCCAGCAGCACACAACAGGGAACCGGGGAGCTGTTTTTT. It specifies CASSTQQGTGELFF.

V and J are TRBV5-1 and TRBJ1-2, with TRBD1 as a possible D gene (5 bases). Trimming took off 0 bases at V and 4 bases at J, with 13 bases between the two ends. The CDR3 runs to 15 residues. Germline loops: CDR1 SGHRS, CDR2 YFSETQ. The DNA of the CDR3 is TGCGCCAGCAGCTTGGAAGAGGGGTTGGTCTATGGCTACACCTTC. Translating gives CASSLEEGLVYGYTF.

V gene TRBV4-1 combines with J gene TRBJ2-7; 7 bases fit TRBD2. With 0 bases clipped from V and 2 bases from J, the junction kept 10 bases outside the gene matches. From germline, CDR1 is MGHRA and CDR2 YSYEKL. The CDR3 is 17 residues long. CDR3 residues: CASSQEKDSSGPYEQYF. The CDR3 bases are TGCGCCAGCAGCCAAGAAAAAGACTCTAGCGGTCCCTACGAGCAGTACTTC.

The gene calls are TRBV6-6 and TRBJ1-1; D remains ambiguous. This CDR3 is built from 15 residues. From germline, CDR1 is MNHNY and CDR2 SVGAGI (reference sequence). V lost 0 bases, J lost 5 bases, and 13 bases lay in between. Here the CDR3 reads CASSYSILGGTEAFF. CDR3 DNA sequence: TGTGCCAGCAGTTACTCGATTCTCGGAGGGACTGAAGCTTTCTTT.

The V call is TRBV5-1, the J call TRBJ1-4; D is undetermined. Per germline, CDR1 SGHRS and CDR2 YFSETQ. This CDR3 region has 15 residues. The V gene lost 0 bases and the J gene lost 0 bases, with 6 bases spanning the gap. This CDR3 is CASSLDLATNEKLFF. The DNA for the CDR3 is TGCGCCAGCAGCTTGGATCTGGCAACTAATGAAAAACTGTTTTTT.

The CDR3 loop is CASSRATEPGTQYF. The CDR3 nucleotides are TGTGCCAGTAGTAGGGCGACGGAACCGGGTACGCAGTATTTT. The V gene is TRBV19, the J gene TRBJ2-3, with D unresolved. CDR3 length: 14 residues. Germline loops: CDR1 LNHDA, CDR2 SQIVND (reference sequence). Trimming shortened V by 4 bases and J by 8 bases, and 16 bases separated the two germline ends. The full variable domain, with the rest looked up from reference TRBV19 and TRBJ2-3, is DGGITQSPKYLFRKEGQNVTLSCEQNLNHDAMYWYRQDPGQGLRLIYYSQIVNDFQKGDIAEGYSVSREKKESFPLTVTSAQKNPTAFYLCASSRATEPGTQYFGPGTRLTVL.

V and J are TRBV18 and TRBJ2-1, with 8 bases aligning to TRBD1. CDR1 is KGHSH, CDR2 LQKENI, per germline. The CDR3 runs 16 residues. V was pared by 3 bases and J by 3 bases, with 7 bases of the junction left unmatched. The CDR3 DNA reads TGTGCCAGCTCACCCCTGACAGGGGCGATCTACAATGAGCAGTTCTTC. As protein: CASSPLTGAIYNEQFF.

J is TRBJ1-1 and V is TRBV28, with TRBD1 identical over 10 bases. From germline, CDR1 is MDHEN and CDR2 SYDVKM. The junction had 6 bases not matched to a gene; V was cut back by 5 bases and J by 3 bases. This CDR3 is built from 15 residues. Here the CDR3 reads CASSRDRGSDTEAFF. The CDR3 DNA reads TGTGCCAGCAGTCGGGACAGGGGTTCGGACACTGAAGCTTTCTTT.

This clone was found once. The CDR3, as DNA: TGTGCCAGCAGTGAAGCCGTGACGGGCTACGAGCAGTACTTC. This sequence encodes CASSEAVTGYEQYF. The V and J genes are TRBV6-1 and TRBJ2-7; D is undetermined. The CDR3 consists of 14 residues. In germline, CDR1 is MNHNS, CDR2 SASEGT. The V and J ends lost 0 bases and 3 bases respectively, with 9 bases between them.

The CDR3 region is CSEGQGKSETQYF. CDR3 in DNA: TGCAGCGAAGGACAGGGAAAGTCGGAGACCCAGTACTTC. The chain links TRBV29-1 to TRBJ2-5; 8 nucleotides match TRBD1. The ends lost 7 bases at V and 5 bases at J; junction bases unmatched: 9. The CDR3 has 13 amino acids. Germline-derived CDR1 and CDR2 are SQVTM and ANQGSEA.